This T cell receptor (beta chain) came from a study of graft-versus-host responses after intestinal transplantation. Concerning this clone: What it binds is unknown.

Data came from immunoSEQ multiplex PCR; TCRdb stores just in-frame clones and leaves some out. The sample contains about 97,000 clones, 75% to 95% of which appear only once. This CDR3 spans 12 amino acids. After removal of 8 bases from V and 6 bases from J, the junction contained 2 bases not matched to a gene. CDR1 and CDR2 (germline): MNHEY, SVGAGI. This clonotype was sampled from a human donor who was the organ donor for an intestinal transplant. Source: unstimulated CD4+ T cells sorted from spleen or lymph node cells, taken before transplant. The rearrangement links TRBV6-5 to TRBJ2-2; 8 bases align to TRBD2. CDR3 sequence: CASRGGAGELFF. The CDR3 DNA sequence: TGTGCCAGCCGGGGGGGAGCCGGGGAGCTGTTTTTT.